This TCR beta chain appears in the sequencing data of a study of T cell responses to AZD1222 COVID-19 vaccine. Analysis merged second doses at about 4 or about 12 weeks. As for this clone: As yet, its antigen is unknown.

Study-level points and caveats: Nearly half of the spike-specific TCRs reportedly recognize variant regions that carry no mutations. Among the donors, most were white British and more were female, and clonal diversity was possibly underestimated. Baseline seropositivity characterized only 5 or 6 AZD1222 recipients.

Here immunoSEQ multiplex PCR was the method, and the copy in TCRdb shows in-frame clones only, minus some. The sample lists 100,000 to 150,000 clones, roughly 92% occurring once. The CDR3 has 17 residues. J gave up 8 bases and V 4 bases, and 16 bases lay outside the gene matches. The germline V gene encodes CDR1 SGDLS and CDR2 YYNGEE. The origin of this receptor is an adult who received the AZD1222 COVID-19 vaccine. The source material was peripheral blood, sampled 28 days after the second AZD1222 dose. The rearrangement joins TRBV9 to TRBJ1-4, with 8 bases matching TRBD1. CDR3 residues: CASSPDRARTGGEKLFF. CDR3 nucleotides: TGTGCCAGCAGCCCGGATCGTGCAAGAACAGGGGGAGAAAAACTGTTTTTT.